A single sample gave rise to the 2 T cell receptor beta chains below, sequenced in a study of blood T cell repertoires in COVID-19. Method: immunoSEQ multiplex PCR; TCRdb's copy keeps in-frame clones and lacks some. This table holds under 300,000 clones, roughly 80% found once. The sequencing sample was made of peripheral blood. These receptor sequences come from a woman aged 18-29 years with acute or convalescent COVID-19.

This clone is a singleton in its sample. This chain joins TRBV27 and TRBJ2-3; 9 bases match TRBD1. Losses at the gene ends were 6 bases for V and 3 bases for J; bases not matched to a gene: 7. The CDR3 is made up of 15 amino acids. CDR1 is MNHEY, CDR2 SMNVEV, per germline (reference sequence). The CDR3 here is CASSQTGTGTDTQYF. The CDR3 coding sequence is TGTGCCAGCAGCCAAACCGGGACAGGGACAGATACGCAGTATTTT.

In DNA, the CDR3 is TGTGCCAGCAGTCCCGGCGGCAGTGATAATTCACCCCTCCACTTT. Protein product: CASSPGGSDNSPLHF. The chain uses TRBV6-4 and TRBJ1-6, with unresolved D. Trimming took 5 bases from V and 5 from J, leaving 13 bases between them. Germline-derived CDR1 and CDR2 are MRHNA and SNTAGT. This CDR3 is built from 15 residues.